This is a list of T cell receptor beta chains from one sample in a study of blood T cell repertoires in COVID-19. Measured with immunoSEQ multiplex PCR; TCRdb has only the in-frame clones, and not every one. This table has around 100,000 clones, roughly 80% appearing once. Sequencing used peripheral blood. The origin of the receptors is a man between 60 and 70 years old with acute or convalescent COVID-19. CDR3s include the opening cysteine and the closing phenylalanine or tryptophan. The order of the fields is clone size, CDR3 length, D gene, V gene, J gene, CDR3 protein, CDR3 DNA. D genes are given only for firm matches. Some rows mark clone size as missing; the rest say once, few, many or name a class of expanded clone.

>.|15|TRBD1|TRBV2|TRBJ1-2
CASSGGTGGNYGYTF
TGTGCCAGCAGTGGGGGGACAGGGGGTAACTATGGCTACACCTTC
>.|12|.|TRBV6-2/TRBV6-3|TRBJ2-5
CASSWGLQTQYF
TGTGCCAGCAGTTGGGGACTCCAGACCCAGTACTTC
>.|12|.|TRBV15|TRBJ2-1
CATSRGGHEQFF
TGTGCCACCAGCAGAGGAGGGCATGAGCAGTTCTTC
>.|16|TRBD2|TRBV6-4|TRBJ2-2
CASSKGLAGGTGELFF
TGTGCCAGCAGTAAGGGACTAGCGGGAGGCACCGGGGAGCTGTTTTTT
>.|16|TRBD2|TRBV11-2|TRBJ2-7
CASRPGTSGGANEQYF
TGTGCCAGCAGACCCGGGACTAGCGGGGGGGCCAACGAGCAGTACTTC
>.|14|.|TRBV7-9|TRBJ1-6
CASSFARGNSPLHF
TGTGCCAGCAGCTTTGCCCGGGGGAATTCACCCCTCCACTTT
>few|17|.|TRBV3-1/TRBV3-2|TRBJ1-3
CASSHQRRVLRGNTIYF
TGTGCCAGCAGCCACCAAAGGAGGGTCTTGAGGGGAAACACCATATATTTT
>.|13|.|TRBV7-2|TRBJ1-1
CASSLGTETSAFF
TGTGCCAGCAGCTTAGGGACAGAAACATCGGCTTTCTTT
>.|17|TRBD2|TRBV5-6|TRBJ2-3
CASSQDWTSGRGDTQYF
TGTGCCAGCAGCCAAGACTGGACTAGCGGGAGAGGAGATACGCAGTATTTT
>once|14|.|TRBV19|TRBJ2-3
CASSFGAGADTQYF
TGTGCCAGTAGCTTCGGAGCGGGCGCAGATACGCAGTATTTT
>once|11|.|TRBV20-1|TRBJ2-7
CSAQLADEQYF
TGCAGTGCCCAACTAGCCGACGAGCAGTACTTC
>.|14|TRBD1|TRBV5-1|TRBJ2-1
CASSPGQVVNEQFF
TGCGCCAGCAGCCCTGGACAGGTTGTCAATGAGCAGTTCTTC
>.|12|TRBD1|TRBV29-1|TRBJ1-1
CSAEVAGGKAFF
TGCAGCGCTGAGGTCGCAGGGGGAAAAGCTTTCTTT
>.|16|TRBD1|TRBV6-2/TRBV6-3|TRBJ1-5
CASSSWTGEGNQPQHF
TGTGCCAGCAGTTCATGGACAGGGGAAGGCAATCAGCCCCAGCATTTT
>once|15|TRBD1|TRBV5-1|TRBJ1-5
CASSPGTGYNQPQHF
TGCGCCAGCAGCCCTGGGACAGGCTACAATCAGCCCCAGCATTTT
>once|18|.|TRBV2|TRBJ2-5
CASKLTLGRGVYQETQYF
TGTGCCAGCAAGCTAACCCTAGGCAGGGGTGTGTACCAAGAGACCCAGTACTTC
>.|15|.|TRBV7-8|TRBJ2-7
CASSSLQRGDYEQYF
TGTGCCAGCAGCTCCCTCCAACGGGGAGATTACGAGCAGTACTTC
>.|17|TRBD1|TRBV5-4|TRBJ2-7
CASSSRGTLRNPYEQYF
TGTGCCAGCAGCTCCAGGGGGACATTACGGAATCCTTACGAGCAGTACTTC
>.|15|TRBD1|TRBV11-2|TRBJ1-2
CASSSPDRGNYGYTF
TGTGCCAGCAGCTCCCCGGACAGGGGGAACTATGGCTACACCTTC
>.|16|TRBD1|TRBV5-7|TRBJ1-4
CASSLYMDRGEEKLFF
TGTGCCAGCAGCTTATACATGGACAGGGGTGAAGAAAAACTGTTTTTT
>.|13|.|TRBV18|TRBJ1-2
CASSPPAQTGYTF
TGTGCCAGCTCACCACCTGCACAGACGGGCTACACCTTC
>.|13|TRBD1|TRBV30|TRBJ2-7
CAWNGQGPYEQYF
TGTGCCTGGAACGGACAGGGGCCGTACGAGCAGTACTTC
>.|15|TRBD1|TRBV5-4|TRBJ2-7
CASSLAPGQGREQYF
TGTGCCAGCAGCTTGGCCCCGGGACAGGGAAGAGAGCAGTACTTC
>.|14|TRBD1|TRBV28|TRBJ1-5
CASSPGQGNQPQHF
TGTGCCAGCAGCCCAGGACAGGGCAATCAGCCCCAGCATTTT
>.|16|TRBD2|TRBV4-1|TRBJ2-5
CASSHPGLAGEETQYF
TGCGCCAGCAGCCACCCAGGACTAGCGGGGGAAGAGACCCAGTACTTC
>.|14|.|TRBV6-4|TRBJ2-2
CASSGDSSSGELFF
TGTGCCAGCAGTGGGGACTCCTCGTCCGGGGAGCTGTTTTTT
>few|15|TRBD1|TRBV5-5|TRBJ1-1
CASSLDGTGAREAFF
TGTGCCAGCAGCTTGGATGGGACAGGCGCTCGGGAAGCTTTCTTT
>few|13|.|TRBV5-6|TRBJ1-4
CASSWGFAEKLFF
TGTGCCAGCAGCTGGGGCTTCGCCGAAAAACTGTTTTTT
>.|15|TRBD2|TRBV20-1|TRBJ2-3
CSASASGGGGDTQYF
TGCAGTGCTAGTGCTAGCGGGGGAGGTGGAGATACGCAGTATTTT
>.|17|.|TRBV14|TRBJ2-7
CASSQVPGLPPGYEQYF
TGTGCCAGCAGCCAAGTCCCGGGACTCCCCCCTGGGTACGAGCAGTACTTC
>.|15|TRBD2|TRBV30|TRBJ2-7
CAFIKASGDYYEQYF
TGTGCCTTCATCAAGGCTAGCGGGGATTACTACGAGCAGTACTTC